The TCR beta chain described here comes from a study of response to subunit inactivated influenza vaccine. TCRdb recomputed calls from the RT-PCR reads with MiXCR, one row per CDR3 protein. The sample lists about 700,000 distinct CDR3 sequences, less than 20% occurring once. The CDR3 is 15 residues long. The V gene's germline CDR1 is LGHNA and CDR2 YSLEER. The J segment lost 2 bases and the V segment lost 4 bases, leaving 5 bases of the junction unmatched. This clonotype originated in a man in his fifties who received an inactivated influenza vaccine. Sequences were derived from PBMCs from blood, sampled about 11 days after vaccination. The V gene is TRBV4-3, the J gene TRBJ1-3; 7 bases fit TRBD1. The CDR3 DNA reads TGCGCCAGCAGCCGAGGTGACAGGGCTGGAAACACCATATATTTT. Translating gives CASSRGDRAGNTIYF.